Below are 12 T cell receptor beta chains sequenced from a single sample in a study of blood T cells in healthy people across ages. PCR was performed a second time for about 7 to 12 cycles using a sample-barcoded 5' primer and a J-beta primer mix. Using its own MiXCR run on the 5' RACE reads, TCRdb lists one record per CDR3 protein. Of approximately 670,000 distinct CDR3 sequences listed, 40% to 45% were seen once; the top ten hold around 32%. The source material was blood. The source is a man older than 75 in good health.

V and J are TRBV4-3 and TRBJ2-5, with D possibly matching TRBD1 (6 bases). Per the germline V gene, CDR1 is LGHNA and CDR2 is YSLEER. This CDR3 region has 14 residues. Trimming removed 3 bases at V and 5 bases at J, with 13 bases between. CDR3: CASSHTDSPETQYF. CDR3 bases: TGCGCCAGCAGCCATACGGACAGCCCGGAGACCCAGTACTTC.

The rearrangement uses TRBV20-1 and TRBJ2-5; possibly TRBD1 or TRBD2 for D (6 bases each). The J call may not be correct, given that the DNA end is closer to TRBJ2-7. Looked up from germline, CDR1 is DFQATT and CDR2 is SNEGSKA (reference sequence). The CDR3 has 12 amino acids. For the CDR3, the DNA is TGCAGTGTCCGAGGAGGGGGAGGCGAGCAGTACTTC. Its protein is CSVRGGGGEQYF.

A few counts support this clonotype. V gene TRBV6-1 combines with J gene TRBJ2-7, with a possible D match to TRBD2 (6 bases). The germline CDR1 and CDR2 sequences are MNHNS and SASEGT. V lost 7 bases and J 4 bases, leaving 20 bases between the germline ends. The CDR3 loop spans 15 amino acids. The CDR3 nucleotides read TGTGCCAGCACCCTTGGGGGGTACGACCAATACGAGCAGTACTTC. This encodes CASTLGGYDQYEQYF.

The V call is TRBV11-2, the J call TRBJ2-1; the match to TRBD2 covers 7 bases. V lost 4 bases to trimming and J lost 1 base; unmatched junction nucleotides: 19. CDR1 is SGHAT and CDR2 is FQNNGV in the germline V gene. This CDR3 comprises 20 residues. CDR3 sequence reads: CASSSRLARERGESYNEQFF. The CDR3, as DNA: TGTGCCAGCAGCTCCCGACTAGCTAGGGAAAGGGGAGAATCCTACAATGAGCAGTTCTTC.

The chain is built from TRBV6-2 or TRBV6-3 and TRBJ2-5; D gene unclear. With 2 bases removed from V and 4 bases from J, the gap between germline ends came to 11 bases. The germline gives CDR1 MNHEY, CDR2 SVGEGT. The CDR3 consists of 14 residues. CDR3 bases: TGTGCCAGCAGTTACCAGGCAGGTCGAGAGACCCAGTACTTC. This gives the protein CASSYQAGRETQYF.

This clonotype was detected a few times. The V gene is TRBV6-1, the J gene TRBJ2-1, with TRBD1 identical over 8 bases. In germline, CDR1 is MNHNS, CDR2 SASEGT. The CDR3 spans 11 residues. V trimming: 2 bases; J trimming: 13 bases; junction bases outside the gene matches: 1. This CDR3 is CASSETGGQFF. The DNA for the CDR3 is TGTGCCAGCAGTGAAACAGGGGGACAGTTCTTC.

This sequence joins TRBV6-6 and TRBJ2-7, with D perhaps TRBD2 (6 bases). Germline CDR1 reads MNHNY; CDR2 reads SVGAGI (reference sequence). The CDR3 has 16 residues. V lost 2 bases and J 0 bases, leaving 14 bases between the germline ends. CDR3 loop: CASSYTHSGISYEQYF. The CDR3 DNA sequence: TGTGCCAGCAGTTACACCCATAGCGGTATCTCCTACGAGCAGTACTTC.

With regard to this clonotype: One base away lies a much larger clone, so this may be a sequencing read error. The chain links TRBV29-1 to TRBJ2-4; 9 nucleotides agree with TRBD1. Per the germline V gene, CDR1 is SQVTM and CDR2 is ANQGSEA. This CDR3 has 14 amino acids. The trim removed 2 bases at V and 15 bases at J, leaving 14 bases unmatched. CDR3 nucleotide sequence: TGCAGCGTTGAAAAGGGGGACAGGGTCCACGAGCGGTACTTC. Translated: CSVEKGDRVHERYF.

The sample holds many counts of this clonotype. The rearrangement joins TRBV12-3 or TRBV12-4 to TRBJ2-1; 11 nucleotides agree with TRBD2. J lost 7 bases, V lost 8 bases, and 10 bases had no gene match. CDR3 length equals 15 residues. The CDR3 is CASERSGRAGNEQFF. In DNA, the CDR3 is TGTGCCAGCGAACGTAGCGGGAGGGCCGGAAATGAGCAGTTCTTC.

This rearrangement joins TRBV7-8 to TRBJ2-3, with TRBD2 matching 8 bases. J was trimmed by 2 bases and V by 8 bases; bases with no gene match: 6. Germline V CDR1 and CDR2: SGHVS, FQNEAQ. This CDR3 comprises 14 residues. The CDR3 DNA reads as TGTGCCAGCCAGACTAGCGCCTACACAGATACGCAGTATTTT. Its translation: CASQTSAYTDTQYF.

The chain employs TRBV6-5 and TRBJ1-1; D might be TRBD1 (6 bases). Germline values: CDR1 MNHEY, CDR2 SVGAGI. CDR3 length: 14 amino acids. Trimming pared 8 bases from V and 10 bases from J, leaving 23 bases between. The CDR3 region has the DNA TGTGCCAGCGGGAGAGACGGGGGCGCGGGGGTAGCTTTCTTT. Protein sequence: CASGRDGGAGVAFF.

This rearrangement joins TRBV7-2 to TRBJ2-3; 7 bases line up with TRBD1. This CDR3 spans 17 amino acids. V was clipped by 1 base and J by 4 bases; unmatched bases: 11. Germline loops: CDR1 SGHTA, CDR2 FQGNSA. The CDR3 here is CASSLGRQGVRADTQYF. DNA for the CDR3: TGTGCCAGCAGCTTAGGACGACAGGGAGTTAGGGCAGATACGCAGTATTTT. Drawing the rest from reference TRBV7-2 and TRBJ2-3, the complete variable domain is GAGVSQSPSNKVTEKGKDVELRCDPISGHTALYWYRQSLGQGLEFLIYFQGNSAPDKSGLPSDRFSAERTGGSVSTLTIQRTQQEDSAVYLCASSLGRQGVRADTQYFGPGTRLTVL.